The source of this T cell receptor (beta chain) is a study of breast tumors, draining lymph nodes, adjacent tissues. Each CDR3 protein gets one entry after TCRdb re-called the multiplex PCR reads with MiXCR. This sample carries roughly 220,000 distinct CDR3 sequences, less than 35% of them seen once, and the ten largest clones take approximately 4%. Axillary draining lymph nodes of breast cancer patients supplied the node samples. The CDR3 extends over 16 amino acids. Germline CDR1 and CDR2: LGHNA and YNFKEQ. Germline trimming cut 0 bases from V and 7 bases from J; bases unmatched to any gene: 7. This clonotype appeared many times.

This sequence was found in a female donor with breast cancer. Some clones in this sample may be carry-over from other donors' samples. The sample comprised axillary lymph node tissue. J is TRBJ1-4 and V is TRBV4-2; TRBD1 aligns across 8 bases. The CDR3 here is CASSQETGQGLEKLFF. CDR3 sequence (DNA): TGTGCCAGCAGCCAAGAGACAGGACAGGGTCTTGAAAAACTGTTTTTT.